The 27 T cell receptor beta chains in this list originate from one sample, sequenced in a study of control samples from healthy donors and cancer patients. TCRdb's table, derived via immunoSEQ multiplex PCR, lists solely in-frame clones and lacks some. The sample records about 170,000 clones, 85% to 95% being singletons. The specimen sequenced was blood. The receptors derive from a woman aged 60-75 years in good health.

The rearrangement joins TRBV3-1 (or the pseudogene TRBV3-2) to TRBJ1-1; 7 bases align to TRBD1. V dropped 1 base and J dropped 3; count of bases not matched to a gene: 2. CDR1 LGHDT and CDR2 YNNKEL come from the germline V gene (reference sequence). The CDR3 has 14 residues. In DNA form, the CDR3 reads TGTGCCAGCAGCCAAGCCGGACAGGACACTGAAGCTTTCTTT. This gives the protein CASSQAGQDTEAFF.

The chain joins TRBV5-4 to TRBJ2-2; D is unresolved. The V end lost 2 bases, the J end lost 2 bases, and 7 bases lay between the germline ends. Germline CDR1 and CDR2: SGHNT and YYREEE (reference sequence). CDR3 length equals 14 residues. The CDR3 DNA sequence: TGTGCCAGCAGCTTAGACTTAAACACCGGGGAGCTGTTTTTT. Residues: CASSLDLNTGELFF. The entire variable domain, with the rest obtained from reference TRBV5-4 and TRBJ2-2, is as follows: ETGVTQSPTHLIKTRGQQVTLRCSSQSGHNTVSWYQQALGQGPQFIFQYYREEENGRGNFPPRFSGLQFPNYSSELNVNALELDDSALYLCASSLDLNTGELFFGEGSRLTVL.

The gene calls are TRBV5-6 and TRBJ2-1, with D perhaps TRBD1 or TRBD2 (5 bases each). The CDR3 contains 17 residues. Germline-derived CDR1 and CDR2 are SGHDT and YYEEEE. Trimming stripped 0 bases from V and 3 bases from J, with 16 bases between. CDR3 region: CASSLVLDSQFYNEQFF. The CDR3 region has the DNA TGTGCCAGCAGCTTGGTACTAGACAGCCAATTCTACAATGAGCAGTTCTTC.

The CDR3 DNA sequence: TGTGCCAGCAGGGGGGCAGGCGGGAAAGGAGAAAAACTGTTTTTT. This translates into CASRGAGGKGEKLFF. The rearrangement joins TRBV25-1 to TRBJ1-4, with D maybe TRBD1 (6 bases). The CDR3 covers 15 residues. Trimming left V 6 bases short and J 8 bases short, with 19 bases between. Germline V CDR1 and CDR2: MGHDK, SYGVNS.

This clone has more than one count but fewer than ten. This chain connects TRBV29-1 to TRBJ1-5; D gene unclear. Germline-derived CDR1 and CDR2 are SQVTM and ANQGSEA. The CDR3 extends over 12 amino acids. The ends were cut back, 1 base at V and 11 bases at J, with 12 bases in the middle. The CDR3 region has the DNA TGCAGCGTTGAAGGCCCTGCCGGGACCCAGCATTTT. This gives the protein CSVEGPAGTQHF.

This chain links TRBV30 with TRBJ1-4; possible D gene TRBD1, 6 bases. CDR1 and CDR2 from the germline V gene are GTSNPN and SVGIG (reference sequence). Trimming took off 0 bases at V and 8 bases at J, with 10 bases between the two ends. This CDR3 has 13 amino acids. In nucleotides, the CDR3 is TGTGCCTGGAGTGTACAGGGTTCAGAAAAACTGTTTTTT. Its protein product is CAWSVQGSEKLFF.

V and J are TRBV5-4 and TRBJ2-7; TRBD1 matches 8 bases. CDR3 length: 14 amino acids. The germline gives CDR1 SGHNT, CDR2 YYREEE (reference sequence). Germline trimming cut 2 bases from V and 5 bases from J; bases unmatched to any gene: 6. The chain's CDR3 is CASSLPTGDHEQYF. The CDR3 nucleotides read TGTGCCAGCAGCTTACCGACAGGGGACCACGAGCAGTACTTC.

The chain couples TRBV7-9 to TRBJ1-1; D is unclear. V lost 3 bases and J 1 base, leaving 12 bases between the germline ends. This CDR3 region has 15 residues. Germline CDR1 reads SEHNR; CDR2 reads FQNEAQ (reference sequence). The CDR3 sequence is CASSLGLGSNTEAFF. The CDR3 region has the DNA TGTGCCAGCAGCTTGGGTTTAGGTTCGAACACTGAAGCTTTCTTT.

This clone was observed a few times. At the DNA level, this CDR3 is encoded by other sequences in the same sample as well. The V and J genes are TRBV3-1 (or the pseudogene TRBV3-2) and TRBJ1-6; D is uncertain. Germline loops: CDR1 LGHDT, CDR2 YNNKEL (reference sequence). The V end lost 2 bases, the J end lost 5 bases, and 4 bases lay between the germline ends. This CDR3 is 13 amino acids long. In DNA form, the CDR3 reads TGTGCCAGCAGCCAACTAGATAATTCACCCCTCCACTTT. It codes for CASSQLDNSPLHF.

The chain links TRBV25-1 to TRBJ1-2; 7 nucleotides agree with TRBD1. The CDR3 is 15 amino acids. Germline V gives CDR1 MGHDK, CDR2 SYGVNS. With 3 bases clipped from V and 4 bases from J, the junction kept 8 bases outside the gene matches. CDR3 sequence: CASSDPTGQVYGYTF. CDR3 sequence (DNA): TGTGCCAGCAGTGACCCAACTGGACAGGTCTATGGCTACACCTTC.

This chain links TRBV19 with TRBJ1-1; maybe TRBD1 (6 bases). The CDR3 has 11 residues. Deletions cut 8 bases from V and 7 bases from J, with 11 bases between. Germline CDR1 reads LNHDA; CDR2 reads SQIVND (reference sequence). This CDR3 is CASFGQLEAFF. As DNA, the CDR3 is TGTGCCAGTTTCGGACAGCTTGAAGCTTTCTTT.

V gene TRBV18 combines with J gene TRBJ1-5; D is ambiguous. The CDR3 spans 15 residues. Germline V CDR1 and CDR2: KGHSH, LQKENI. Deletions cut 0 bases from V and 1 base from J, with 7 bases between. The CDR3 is CASSPPDGSNQPQHF. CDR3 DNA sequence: TGTGCCAGCTCACCACCGGACGGGAGCAATCAGCCCCAGCATTTT.

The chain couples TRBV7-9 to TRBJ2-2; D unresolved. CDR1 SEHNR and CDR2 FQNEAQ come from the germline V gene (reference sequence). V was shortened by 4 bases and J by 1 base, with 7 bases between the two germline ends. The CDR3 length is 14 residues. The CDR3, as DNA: TGTGCCAGCAGCTGGACGGGGAACACCGGGGAGCTGTTTTTT. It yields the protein CASSWTGNTGELFF.

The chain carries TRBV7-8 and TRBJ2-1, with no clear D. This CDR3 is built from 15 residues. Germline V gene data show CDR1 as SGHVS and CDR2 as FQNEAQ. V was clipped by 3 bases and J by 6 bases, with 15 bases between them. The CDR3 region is CASSFGVKSPNEQFF. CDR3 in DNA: TGTGCCAGCAGCTTCGGCGTTAAAAGCCCCAATGAGCAGTTCTTC. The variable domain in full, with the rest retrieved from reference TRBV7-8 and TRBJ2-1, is GAGVSQSPRYKVAKRGQDVALRCDPISGHVSLFWYQQALGQGPEFLTYFQNEAQLDKSGLPSDRFFAERPEGSVSTLKIQRTQQEDSAVYLCASSFGVKSPNEQFFGPGTRLTVL.

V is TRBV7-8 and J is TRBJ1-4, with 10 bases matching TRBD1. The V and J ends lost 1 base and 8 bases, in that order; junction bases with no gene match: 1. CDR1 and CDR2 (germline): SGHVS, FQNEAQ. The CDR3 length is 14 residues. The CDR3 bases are TGTGCCAGCAGCTTAGTGGACAGGGGGGAAAAACTGTTTTTT. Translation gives CASSLVDRGEKLFF.

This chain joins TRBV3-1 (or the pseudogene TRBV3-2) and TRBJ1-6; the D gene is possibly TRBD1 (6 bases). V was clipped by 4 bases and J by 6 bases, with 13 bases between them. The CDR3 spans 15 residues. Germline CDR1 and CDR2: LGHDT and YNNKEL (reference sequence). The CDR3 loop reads CASSPRTDGNSPLHF. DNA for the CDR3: TGTGCCAGCAGCCCGCGGACAGATGGTAATTCACCCCTCCACTTT.

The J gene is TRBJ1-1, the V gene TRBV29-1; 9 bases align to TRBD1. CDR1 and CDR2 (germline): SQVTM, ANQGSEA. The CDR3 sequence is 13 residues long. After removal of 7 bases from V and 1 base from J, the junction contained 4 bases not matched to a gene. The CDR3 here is CSAGTGTNTEAFF. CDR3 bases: TGCAGCGCAGGGACAGGGACGAACACTGAAGCTTTCTTT. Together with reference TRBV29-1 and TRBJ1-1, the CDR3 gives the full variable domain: SAVISQKPSRDICQRGTSLTIQCQVDSQVTMMFWYRQQPGQSLTLIATANQGSEATYESGFVIDKFPISRPNLTFSTLTVSNMSPEDSSIYLCSAGTGTNTEAFFGQGTRLTVV.

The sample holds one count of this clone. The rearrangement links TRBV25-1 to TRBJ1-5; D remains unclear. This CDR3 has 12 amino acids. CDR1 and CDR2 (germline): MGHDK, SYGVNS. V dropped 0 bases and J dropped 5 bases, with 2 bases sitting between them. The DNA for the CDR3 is TGTGCCAGCAGTGAATATGATCAGCCCCAGCATTTT. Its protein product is CASSEYDQPQHF.

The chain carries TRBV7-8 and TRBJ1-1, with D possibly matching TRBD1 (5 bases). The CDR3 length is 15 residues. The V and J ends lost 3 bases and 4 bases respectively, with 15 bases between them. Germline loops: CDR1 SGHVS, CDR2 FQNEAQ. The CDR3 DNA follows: TGTGCCAGCAGCTTCCCCCCCAGGGATGGCACTGAAGCTTTCTTT. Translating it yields CASSFPPRDGTEAFF. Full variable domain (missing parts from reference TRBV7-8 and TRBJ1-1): GAGVSQSPRYKVAKRGQDVALRCDPISGHVSLFWYQQALGQGPEFLTYFQNEAQLDKSGLPSDRFFAERPEGSVSTLKIQRTQQEDSAVYLCASSFPPRDGTEAFFGQGTRLTVV.

The CDR3 is CASSPLGSTNYGYTF. The CDR3 region has the DNA TGTGCCAGCTCACCACTAGGAAGTACTAACTATGGCTACACCTTC. This rearrangement joins TRBV18 to TRBJ1-2; D gene uncertain. Between the trimmed V and J ends, which lost 1 base and 0 bases, there was a span of 9 bases. The CDR3 consists of 15 residues. Germline V CDR1 and CDR2: KGHSH, LQKENI. Full variable domain (outside the CDR3, taken from reference TRBV18 and TRBJ1-2): NAGVMQNPRHLVRRRGQEARLRCSPMKGHSHVYWYRQLPEEGLKFMVYLQKENIIDESGMPKERFSAEFPKEGPSILRIQQVVRGDSAAYFCASSPLGSTNYGYTFGSGTRLTVV.

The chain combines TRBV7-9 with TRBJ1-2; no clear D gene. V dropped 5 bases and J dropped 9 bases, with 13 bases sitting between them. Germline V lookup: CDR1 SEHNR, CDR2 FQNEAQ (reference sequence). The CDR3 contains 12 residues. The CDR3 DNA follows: TGTGCCAGCAGCAATTTGAGGGCTAGCTACACCTTC. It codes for CASSNLRASYTF. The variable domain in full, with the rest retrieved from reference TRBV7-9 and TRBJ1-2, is DTGVSQNPRHKITKRGQNVTFRCDPISEHNRLYWYRQTLGQGPEFLTYFQNEAQLEKSRLLSDRFSAERPKGSFSTLEIQRTEQGDSAMYLCASSNLRASYTFGSGTRLTVV.

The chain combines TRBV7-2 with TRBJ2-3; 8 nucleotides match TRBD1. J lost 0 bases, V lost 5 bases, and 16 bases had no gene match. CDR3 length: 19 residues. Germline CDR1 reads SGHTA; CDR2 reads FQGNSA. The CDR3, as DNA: TGTGCCAGCAGCCTAACCGGACAGGGCCTTTATACTAGCACAGATACGCAGTATTTT. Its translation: CASSLTGQGLYTSTDTQYF.

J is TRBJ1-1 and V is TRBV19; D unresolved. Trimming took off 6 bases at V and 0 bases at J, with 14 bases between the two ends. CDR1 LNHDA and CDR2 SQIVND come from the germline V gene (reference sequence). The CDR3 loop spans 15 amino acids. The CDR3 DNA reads TGTGCCAGTAGGCCCTATATTGGAGTGAACACTGAAGCTTTCTTT. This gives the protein CASRPYIGVNTEAFF.

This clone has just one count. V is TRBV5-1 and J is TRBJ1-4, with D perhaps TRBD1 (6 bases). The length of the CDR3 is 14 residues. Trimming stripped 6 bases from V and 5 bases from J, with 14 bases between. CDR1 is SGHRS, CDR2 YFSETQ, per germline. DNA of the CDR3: TGCGCCAGCACGACAGGTGCCCCCAATGAAAAACTGTTTTTT. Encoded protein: CASTTGAPNEKLFF.

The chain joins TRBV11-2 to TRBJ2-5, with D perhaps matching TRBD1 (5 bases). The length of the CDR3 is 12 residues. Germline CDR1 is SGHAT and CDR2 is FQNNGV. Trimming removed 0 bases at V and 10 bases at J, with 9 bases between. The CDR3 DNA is TGTGCCAGCAGCTTAGATGGAAGGGGCCAGTACTTC. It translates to CASSLDGRGQYF.

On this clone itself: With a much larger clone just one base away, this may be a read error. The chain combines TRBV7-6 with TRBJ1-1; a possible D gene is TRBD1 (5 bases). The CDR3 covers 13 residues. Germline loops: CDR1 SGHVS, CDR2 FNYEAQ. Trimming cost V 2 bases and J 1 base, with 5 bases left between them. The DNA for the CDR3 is TGTGCCAGCAGCTTACAGGGGAACACTGAAGCTTTCTTT. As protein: CASSLQGNTEAFF.

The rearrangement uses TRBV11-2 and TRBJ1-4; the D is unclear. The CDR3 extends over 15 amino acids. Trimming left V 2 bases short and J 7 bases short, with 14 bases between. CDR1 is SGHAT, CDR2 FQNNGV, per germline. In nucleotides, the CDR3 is TGTGCCAGCAGCTTATTATTGATACGGGGTGAAAAACTGTTTTTT. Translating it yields CASSLLLIRGEKLFF.